This passage covers 32 T cell receptor beta chains from one sample sequenced in a study of shared clonotypes between healthy human individuals. Clones were sequenced by immunoSEQ multiplex PCR, and TCRdb holds only the in-frame ones, with some missing. The sample includes 2 million to 2.5 million clones, approximately 94% of them seen just once. Material: naive CD4+ T cells from PBMCs. The subset was: CD45RA+ positively selected. Every receptor here comes from a man between 18 and 35 years old in good health. Some clones in this sample may be carry-over from other donors' samples.

The V and J genes are TRBV7-2 and TRBJ2-7; D not certain. This CDR3 has 14 residues. The V gene lost 1 base and the J gene lost 0 bases, with 7 bases spanning the gap. The germline V gene has CDR1 SGHTA and CDR2 FQGNSA. CDR3 sequence (DNA): TGTGCCAGCAGCTTAGACAGCAGCTCCTACGAGCAGTACTTC. This sequence encodes CASSLDSSSYEQYF. The entire variable domain, with the rest obtained from reference TRBV7-2 and TRBJ2-7, is as follows: GAGVSQSPSNKVTEKGKDVELRCDPISGHTALYWYRQSLGQGLEFLIYFQGNSAPDKSGLPSDRFSAERTGGSVSTLTIQRTQQEDSAVYLCASSLDSSSYEQYFGPGTRLTVT.

The chain recombines TRBV13 with TRBJ1-2; no firm D call. Germline CDR1 and CDR2: PRHDT and FYEKMQ (reference sequence). CDR3 length equals 15 residues. With 2 bases removed from V and 2 bases from J, the gap between germline ends came to 12 bases. CDR3 amino acids: CASSLLVGFNYGYTF. The CDR3 coding sequence is TGTGCCAGCAGCTTACTTGTTGGGTTCAACTATGGCTACACCTTC.

The CDR3, as DNA: TGTGCCAGCTCCTTTGAGGGGGGTCCTTCCTACGAGCAGTACTTC. Translating it yields CASSFEGGPSYEQYF. This rearrangement joins TRBV2 to TRBJ2-7; D might be TRBD1 or TRBD2, each matching 6 bases. CDR3 size: 15 residues. CDR1 and CDR2 from the germline V gene are SNHLY and FYNNEI. The V gene lost 8 bases and the J gene lost 1 base, with 18 bases spanning the gap.

The CDR3 is CASNADRGRTEAFF. For the CDR3, the DNA is TGTGCCAGCAATGCCGACAGGGGAAGGACTGAAGCTTTCTTT. The chain carries TRBV28 and TRBJ1-1; TRBD1 matches at 8 bases. Germline V gene lookup returns CDR1 MDHEN and CDR2 SYDVKM. V lost 7 bases to trimming and J lost 5 bases; unmatched junction nucleotides: 9. CDR3 length: 14 residues.

The V and J genes are TRBV6-5 and TRBJ2-1; 11 bases align to TRBD2. V shed 0 bases and J 9 bases; nucleotides not matched to a gene: 7. The CDR3 has 16 residues. Per the germline V gene, CDR1 is MNHEY and CDR2 is SVGAGI. Here the CDR3 reads CASSYSGTSGFLEQFF. The CDR3, as DNA: TGTGCCAGCAGTTACTCCGGGACTAGCGGTTTTCTTGAGCAGTTCTTC.

The chain recombines TRBV6-5 with TRBJ2-5, with a possible D match to TRBD2 (6 bases). The ends were cut back, 6 bases at V and 3 bases at J, with 14 bases in the middle. The CDR3 runs to 14 residues. In germline, CDR1 is MNHEY, CDR2 SVGAGI. CDR3 amino acids: CASRRGGAKETQYF. CDR3 DNA sequence: TGTGCCAGCAGGAGGGGCGGGGCTAAAGAGACCCAGTACTTC.

The CDR3 is CASSQGRHYGYTF. In nucleotides, the CDR3 is TGTGCCAGCAGCCAGGGACGTCACTATGGCTACACCTTC. V gene TRBV14 combines with J gene TRBJ1-2, with D possibly matching TRBD1 (5 bases). Trimming pared 3 bases from V and 3 bases from J, leaving 8 bases between. Germline V lookup: CDR1 SGHDN, CDR2 FVKESK. The CDR3 contains 13 residues.

This chain connects TRBV7-9 to TRBJ1-1, with D hard to call. The germline V gene has CDR1 SEHNR and CDR2 FQNEAQ (reference sequence). V was shortened by 6 bases and J by 1 base, with 9 bases between the two germline ends. This CDR3 contains 13 residues. CDR3 coding DNA: TGTGCCAGCAGTTACGACCCGAACACTGAAGCTTTCTTT. This codes for CASSYDPNTEAFF.

The chain employs TRBV5-1 and TRBJ2-3; D is possibly TRBD1 or TRBD2 (6 bases each). Germline V gene lookup returns CDR1 SGHRS and CDR2 YFSETQ. The V gene lost 4 bases and the J gene lost 2 bases, with 14 bases spanning the gap. CDR3 size: 15 residues. CDR3 residues: CASSEEGGNTDTQYF. CDR3 nucleotide sequence: TGCGCCAGCAGCGAGGAGGGGGGCAACACAGATACGCAGTATTTT. The variable domain in full, with the rest retrieved from reference TRBV5-1 and TRBJ2-3, is KAGVTQTPRYLIKTRGQQVTLSCSPISGHRSVSWYQQTPGQGLQFLFEYFSETQRNKGNFPGRFSGRQFSNSRSEMNVSTLELGDSALYLCASSEEGGNTDTQYFGPGTRLTVL.

The chain uses TRBV5-1 and TRBJ2-7; 10 positions match TRBD2. The CDR3 has 16 amino acids. V shed 8 bases, J shed 6 bases, and the junction held 17 bases outside the gene matches. Germline assignment: CDR1 SGHRS and CDR2 YFSETQ. The chain's CDR3 is CASTASGSLGVGEQYF. The CDR3 DNA follows: TGCGCCAGTACGGCTAGCGGGAGTTTGGGAGTCGGCGAGCAGTACTTC.

The V gene is TRBV5-4, the J gene TRBJ1-1, with 9 nucleotides matching TRBD1. The V gene end was trimmed by 2 bases and the J gene end by 1 base; junction bases not matched to a gene: 6. The CDR3 sequence is 16 residues long. Germline V CDR1 and CDR2: SGHNT, YYREEE (reference sequence). CDR3 sequence reads: CASSFRWTGANTEAFF. Written as DNA, the CDR3 is TGTGCCAGCAGCTTCCGATGGACAGGGGCGAACACTGAAGCTTTCTTT.

V gene TRBV5-1 combines with J gene TRBJ2-5, with D possibly TRBD1 on 6 matching bases. The V and J ends lost 5 bases and 3 bases respectively, with 17 bases between them. Germline values: CDR1 SGHRS, CDR2 YFSETQ. The CDR3 consists of 15 residues. The CDR3 spells CASSFNTDRKETQYF. In nucleotides, the CDR3 is TGCGCCAGCAGTTTTAACACGGACAGAAAAGAGACCCAGTACTTC. Full variable domain (outside the CDR3, taken from reference TRBV5-1 and TRBJ2-5): KAGVTQTPRYLIKTRGQQVTLSCSPISGHRSVSWYQQTPGQGLQFLFEYFSETQRNKGNFPGRFSGRQFSNSRSEMNVSTLELGDSALYLCASSFNTDRKETQYFGPGTRLLVL.

V is TRBV18 and J is TRBJ2-2; D possibly corresponds to TRBD1 (6 bases). Germline V gives CDR1 KGHSH, CDR2 LQKENI. The length of the CDR3 is 16 residues. Trimming cost V 3 bases and J 0 bases, with 11 bases left between them. The CDR3 here is CASSPFWTANTGELFF. For the CDR3, the DNA is TGTGCCAGCTCACCCTTCTGGACAGCGAACACCGGGGAGCTGTTTTTT.

The chain couples TRBV5-1 to TRBJ1-2; TRBD1 matches at 8 bases. With 5 bases clipped from V and 5 bases from J, the junction kept 11 bases outside the gene matches. The CDR3 covers 15 residues. CDR1 SGHRS and CDR2 YFSETQ come from the germline V gene. CDR3 sequence (DNA): TGCGCCAGCAGTCGCGGGACAGGCGCCCCTTATGGCTACACCTTC. Amino acids: CASSRGTGAPYGYTF.

The chain combines TRBV5-1 with TRBJ1-2; 8 positions match TRBD1. V gave up 7 bases and J gave up 8 bases; unmatched junction bases: 13. The CDR3 length is 14 residues. CDR1 and CDR2 (germline): SGHRS, YFSETQ. The CDR3 protein is CASSTGELWTGYTF. The CDR3 nucleotides read TGCGCCAGCTCGACAGGGGAGCTTTGGACAGGCTACACCTTC.

This clone was counted a single time. The chain links TRBV19 to TRBJ2-2; 10 positions match TRBD2. This CDR3 is built from 16 residues. CDR1 LNHDA and CDR2 SQIVND come from the germline V gene (reference sequence). With 3 bases clipped from V and 1 base from J, the junction kept 2 bases outside the gene matches. CDR3 coding DNA: TGTGCCAGTAGTATGATAGCGGGAGGGAACACCGGGGAGCTGTTTTTT. It specifies CASSMIAGGNTGELFF.

This chain uses TRBV2 with TRBJ2-6; no reliable D call. Per the germline V gene, CDR1 is SNHLY and CDR2 is FYNNEI. CDR3 length: 15 residues. Trimming removed 5 bases at V and 0 bases at J, with 8 bases between. The DNA for the CDR3 is TGTGCCAGCAGTAATAGGGCCTCTGGGGCCAACGTCCTGACTTTC. Translating gives CASSNRASGANVLTF.

The chain has TRBV27 and TRBJ2-7; perhaps TRBD2 as D (6 bases). V lost 6 bases to trimming and J lost 3 bases, with 15 bases between them. The CDR3 loop spans 14 amino acids. The germline V gene encodes CDR1 MNHEY and CDR2 SMNVEV (reference sequence). The DNA for the CDR3 is TGTGCCAGCAGCGGGAGACTTAGGTACTACGAGCAGTACTTC. Protein: CASSGRLRYYEQYF.

This clone has a handful of counts. The chain links TRBV28 to TRBJ2-7, with a possible D match to TRBD2 (7 bases). V was pared by 5 bases and J by 8 bases, with 13 bases between. In germline, CDR1 is MDHEN, CDR2 SYDVKM. This CDR3 is 12 amino acids long. The chain's CDR3 is CASSLRGAKQYF. In nucleotides, the CDR3 is TGTGCCAGCAGTCTTCGGGGGGCGAAGCAGTACTTC.

On this clone itself: This CDR3 is also generated by other DNA sequences in the sample. The genes are TRBV5-1 and TRBJ1-1, with 10 bases that match TRBD1. This CDR3 comprises 15 residues. Germline V gene data show CDR1 as SGHRS and CDR2 as YFSETQ. The V segment lost 2 bases and the J segment 4 bases; nucleotides outside the gene matches: 5. CDR3 loop: CASSLIGQGGTEAFF. The CDR3 DNA sequence: TGCGCCAGCAGCTTAATCGGACAGGGGGGCACTGAAGCTTTCTTT.

The chain recombines TRBV7-2 with TRBJ2-3, with no clear D. Germline values: CDR1 SGHTA, CDR2 FQGNSA. V was pared by 4 bases and J by 5 bases, with 19 bases between. The CDR3 is made up of 16 amino acids. The CDR3 sequence is CASSSRRASQQDTQYF. The CDR3 DNA reads TGTGCCAGCAGCTCCCGAAGGGCTAGTCAGCAAGATACGCAGTATTTT.

This rearrangement joins TRBV6-1 to TRBJ1-1; D ambiguous. The CDR3 sequence is 13 residues long. V was cut by 6 bases and J by 1 base, with 9 bases left in between. The germline CDR1 and CDR2 sequences are MNHNS and SASEGT. CDR3: CASSAETNTEAFF. The CDR3, as DNA: TGTGCCAGCAGCGCGGAGACGAACACTGAAGCTTTCTTT.

The rearrangement links TRBV6-5 to TRBJ2-7; D is possibly TRBD1 (5 bases). CDR1 and CDR2 from the germline V gene are MNHEY and SVGAGI. The CDR3 has 16 amino acids. V shed 0 bases and J shed 5 bases, with 17 bases lying between them. The DNA for the CDR3 is TGTGCCAGCAGTTACTCGGGGCTAAATTCCGTCAACGAGCAGTACTTC. It yields the protein CASSYSGLNSVNEQYF.

This rearrangement joins TRBV6-1 to TRBJ1-2, with D hard to call. Germline lookup yields CDR1 MNHNS and CDR2 SASEGT. V was trimmed by 6 bases and J by 8 bases, leaving 16 bases between them. The CDR3 length is 13 residues. The CDR3 DNA sequence: TGTGCCAGCAGGCTCCTTGTAACTATGGGCTACACCTTC. Protein sequence: CASRLLVTMGYTF.

This clone has just one count. The chain links TRBV2 to TRBJ2-2; 13 nucleotides line up with TRBD2. The CDR3 covers 16 residues. CDR1 is SNHLY and CDR2 is FYNNEI in the germline V gene. Trimming removed 5 bases from V and 4 bases from J; junction bases left unmatched: 4. The CDR3 bases are TGTGCCAGCAGTCTGACTAGCGGGAGGACCACCGGGGAGCTGTTTTTT. Its translation: CASSLTSGRTTGELFF.

This chain uses TRBV19 with TRBJ2-7, with 7 bases that match TRBD1. CDR1 LNHDA and CDR2 SQIVND come from the germline V gene (reference sequence). The CDR3 consists of 14 residues. Trimming took 6 bases from V and 3 from J; bases not matched to a gene: 8. The DNA of the CDR3 is TGTGCCAGTAGCATGGGACAGCGAGACTACGAGCAGTACTTC. Amino acid sequence: CASSMGQRDYEQYF.

V usage is TRBV6-6 and J usage is TRBJ1-5, with no clear D. Trimming took off 10 bases at V and 2 bases at J, with 9 bases between the two ends. CDR1 and CDR2 (germline): MNHNY, SVGAGI (reference sequence). CDR3 size: 12 residues. The CDR3 nucleotides read TGTGCCACCTCGGCAGGCAATCAGCCCCAGCATTTT. Protein sequence: CATSAGNQPQHF.

This clone was detected only once. The J gene is TRBJ1-4, the V gene TRBV15; 7 nucleotides align to TRBD1. Trimming cost V 1 base and J 8 bases; bases outside gene matches: 7. Germline V gene lookup returns CDR1 LNHNV and CDR2 YYDKDF (reference sequence). CDR3 length equals 15 residues. As DNA, the CDR3 is TGTGCCACCAGCAGAGTGAGACAGGGCGGCGAAAAACTGTTTTTT. This sequence encodes CATSRVRQGGEKLFF.

The chain has TRBV5-1 and TRBJ2-7; D remains unclear. Germline V gene lookup returns CDR1 SGHRS and CDR2 YFSETQ. The CDR3 consists of 14 residues. V shed 0 bases and J shed 6 bases, with 13 bases lying between them. CDR3 amino acids: CASSLGIQPPEQYF. The CDR3 DNA sequence: TGCGCCAGCAGCTTGGGGATCCAACCCCCCGAGCAGTACTTC.

The chain is built from TRBV7-3 and TRBJ2-3, with TRBD2 identical over 11 bases. The CDR3 covers 17 residues. V was pared by 5 bases and J by 0 bases, with 7 bases of the junction left unmatched. The V gene's germline CDR1 is SGHTA and CDR2 FQGTGA. The CDR3 nucleotides are TGTGCCAGCAGCCTCGTAGCGGGAGGGCCGAGCACAGATACGCAGTATTTT. Amino acid sequence: CASSLVAGGPSTDTQYF.

A remark on this clone: The same CDR3 is also encoded by other DNA sequences in this sample. This chain's CDR3 is CASSPGGGRNTEAFF. The CDR3 coding sequence is TGTGCCAGCTCACCAGGAGGGGGGAGGAACACTGAAGCTTTCTTT. The chain links TRBV18 to TRBJ1-1; weak D call: TRBD1 (6 bases). Trimming took off 2 bases at V and 1 base at J, with 11 bases between the two ends. CDR1 KGHSH and CDR2 LQKENI come from the germline V gene. This CDR3 region has 15 residues.

As regards this clone: Other DNA sequences in the sample encode the same CDR3. The chain employs TRBV5-6 and TRBJ2-3; D is possibly TRBD1 or TRBD2 (5 bases each). This CDR3 is 15 amino acids long. Germline V gene sequence: CDR1 SGHDT, CDR2 YYEEEE. Trimming took off 0 bases at V and 6 bases at J, with 14 bases between the two ends. The DNA of the CDR3 is TGTGCCAGCAGCTTGGGGACGGCCGGGGCCGATACGCAGTATTTT. Translated, it gives CASSLGTAGADTQYF.